This TCR beta chain comes out of a study of human T cells and chemical hapten exposure. Study-level information: Variation in per-sample TCR yields came mainly from small pooled library volume differences.

Documented time point: patch test 1, 2 weeks after DPC sensitization. This sample's treatment: therapeutic diphenylcyclopropenone sensitization with weekly scalp DPC. People who gave samples had alopecia, were 18 to 70 years old, and were suitable for DPC. Findings and caveats of the study: Relative to control repertoires, expanded TCRs gave rise to significantly more large CDR3 similarity clusters.

V gave up 0 bases and J gave up 6 bases, with 10 bases separating them. The CDR3 has 14 residues. CDR1 is SGHDT, CDR2 YYEEEE, per germline. The table lists this clonotype with a few counts. Its antigen is as yet unknown. MiXCR was run by TCRdb on the RACE reads, yielding one entry per CDR3 protein. The sample holds 180,000 or so distinct CDR3 sequences, roughly 14% seen once. This TCR was recovered from a young woman with alopecia areata. Some clones in this sample may be carry-over from other donors' samples. The sequencing here drew on whole blood, taken in connection with sensitization to the hapten diphenylcyclopropenone (DPC). The gene calls are TRBV5-6 and TRBJ2-1; D is tentatively TRBD1 or TRBD2 (5 bases each). This chain's CDR3 is CASSLGRGPNEQFF. DNA for the CDR3: TGTGCCAGCAGCTTGGGAAGGGGACCCAATGAGCAGTTCTTC.